This T cell receptor beta chain was identified during a study of blood T cell repertoires in COVID-19. This table comes from immunoSEQ multiplex PCR, and its TCRdb copy is limited to in-frame clones, with some not included. The table includes approximately 440,000 clones, 90% detected once. This clonotype was obtained from a man between 18 and 35 years old who had recovered from COVID-19. Sequencing was carried out using PBMCs or T cells enriched from blood (not recorded which).

CDR3 DNA: TGTGCCAGCAGCGTCACGGAGAGTAGGGAGCAGTTCTTC. It specifies CASSVTESREQFF. The chain has TRBV28 and TRBJ2-1, with D hard to call. The CDR3 is 13 residues long. Between the trimmed V and J ends, which lost 6 bases and 10 bases, there was a span of 16 bases. Looked up from germline, CDR1 is MDHEN and CDR2 is SYDVKM.